One and the same sample provided the 10 T cell receptor beta chains below, sequenced in a study of CD8+CD57+ T cells in acquired aplastic anemia. Flow cytometry had shown expanded CD8+CD57+ cells in the patients chosen for sequencing. CDR3 and TCR beta VDJ profiling relied on a genomic DNA template. TCRdb itself ran the reads through MiXCR, one entry per CDR3 protein. Among 150,000 to 200,000 distinct CDR3 sequences listed, 45% to 55% were seen once. Sequenced sample: sorted CD4+, CD8+, or CD8+CD57+ T cells (not recorded which) from PBMCs. These receptors originate from a human donor with aplastic anemia.

This clonotype has ten or more counts. The chain joins TRBV20-1 to TRBJ1-1; a weak D match, TRBD1 (5 bases). The CDR3 has 12 residues. Germline V gene lookup returns CDR1 DFQATT and CDR2 SNEGSKA (reference sequence). The V end lost 5 bases, the J end lost 4 bases, and 11 bases lay between the germline ends. The CDR3 loop reads CSAARVGTEAFF. The CDR3 nucleotides are TGCAGTGCTGCCAGGGTGGGCACTGAAGCTTTCTTT.

This chain links TRBV24-1 with TRBJ1-5, with 7 bases that match TRBD1. This CDR3 has 15 residues. The ends lost 4 bases at V and 2 bases at J; junction bases unmatched: 4. In germline, CDR1 is KGHDR, CDR2 SFDVKD. The CDR3 sequence is CATSDPGQGNQPQHF. DNA for the CDR3: TGTGCCACCAGTGACCCCGGACAGGGCAATCAGCCCCAGCATTTT.

This clonotype was recorded only once. The chain uses TRBV7-8 and TRBJ1-2; no clear D. V was cut by 5 bases and J by 7 bases, with 17 bases left in between. Germline loops: CDR1 SGHVS, CDR2 FQNEAQ. The CDR3 sequence is 14 residues long. The CDR3 coding sequence is TGTGCCAGCAGCCCCGGACTCTCACTCGGTGGCTACACCTTC. It translates to CASSPGLSLGGYTF.

The gene calls are TRBV19 and TRBJ1-2; D remains unclear. This CDR3 is 15 amino acids long. Trimming cost V 3 bases and J 6 bases, with 17 bases left between them. Germline loops: CDR1 LNHDA, CDR2 SQIVND (reference sequence). CDR3 nucleotide sequence: TGTGCCAGTAGTATCCGGCCTACCGTGCAAAATGGCTACACCTTC. It specifies CASSIRPTVQNGYTF.

This clonotype was seen a few times. This sequence joins TRBV29-1 and TRBJ1-2; 7 bases align to TRBD1. The CDR3 is 11 residues long. Germline V gene sequence: CDR1 SQVTM, CDR2 ANQGSEA. V was clipped by 6 bases and J by 5 bases; unmatched bases: 3. The CDR3 is CSVLQGYGYTF. The CDR3 nucleotides are TGCAGCGTGCTACAGGGGTATGGCTACACCTTC.

This clonotype was recorded many times. This sequence joins TRBV19 and TRBJ1-2, with D possibly matching TRBD1 (5 bases). Germline V gene sequence: CDR1 LNHDA, CDR2 SQIVND (reference sequence). The V and J ends lost 4 bases and 0 bases respectively, with 12 bases between them. This CDR3 contains 15 residues. The CDR3 sequence is CASSTGDGTNYGYTF. CDR3 in DNA: TGTGCCAGTAGTACCGGGGACGGAACTAACTATGGCTACACCTTC.

This chain connects TRBV7-8 to TRBJ2-7; 10 bases are a match to TRBD2. The length of the CDR3 is 15 residues. The ends lost 5 bases at V and 3 bases at J; junction bases unmatched: 7. Looked up from germline, CDR1 is SGHVS and CDR2 is FQNEAQ. This CDR3 reads CASSVSSGGHYEQYF. The DNA of the CDR3 is TGTGCCAGCAGCGTATCTAGCGGGGGCCACTACGAGCAGTACTTC.

Ten or more counts support this clonotype. The gene calls are TRBV20-1 and TRBJ1-2, with 8 positions matching TRBD1. The germline CDR1 and CDR2 sequences are DFQATT and SNEGSKA (reference sequence). The CDR3 has 15 residues. V was pared by 6 bases and J by 4 bases, with 13 bases of the junction left unmatched. Here the CDR3 reads CSADASRQGSYGYTF. CDR3 in DNA: TGCAGTGCAGACGCCTCACGACAGGGGAGCTATGGCTACACCTTC.

This clonotype has at least ten counts. The chain combines TRBV20-1 with TRBJ1-5, with 7 positions matching TRBD1. The germline gives CDR1 DFQATT, CDR2 SNEGSKA (reference sequence). Germline trimming cut 1 base from V and 3 bases from J; bases unmatched to any gene: 6. The CDR3 sequence is 15 residues long. The CDR3 DNA reads TGCAGTGCTAGAGCTTCGGACAGGAACAATCAGCCCCAGCATTTT. Amino acid sequence: CSARASDRNNQPQHF.

In this sample, this clonotype turned up many times. The V gene is TRBV9, the J gene TRBJ1-1; 7 bases map to TRBD1. J was trimmed by 5 bases and V by 0 bases; bases with no gene match: 4. Germline lookup yields CDR1 SGDLS and CDR2 YYNGEE. The CDR3 is made up of 14 amino acids. The CDR3 region has the DNA TGTGCCAGCAGCGTAGCTACAGGGGCGACTGAAGCTTTCTTT. It yields the protein CASSVATGATEAFF.